What follows describes a single TCR beta chain. Its antigen is undetermined. This sample was taken from a study of T cells expressing NK-cell markers. Study-level results: The study did not resolve the HCMV specificity of expanded NKG2C+ T cell clones. Four donors showed these clonotypes also leading the CD3+CD56-NKG2C+ fraction. Among CD8+ T cells from five or six donors, dominant NKG2C+ clonotypes accounted for roughly 1.0-7.0%.

Germline V gives CDR1 SGHTA, CDR2 FQGNSA. The CDR3 loop spans 15 amino acids. Synthesis of TCR beta cDNA relied on 5'RACE template switching carrying UMIs. Reanalyzing the 5' RACE reads, TCRdb keeps one entry per CDR3 protein, without DNA. This sample's table reports roughly 160,000 distinct CDR3 sequences. The genes are TRBV7-2 and TRBJ2-1; the D call of TRBD1 rests on TCRdb alone, since no DNA is present to check it. Sample: blood T cells: a sorted CD56 or NKG2C T cell subset, CD4+ or CD8+ T cells, or bulk PBMC T cells (not recorded which). The sequence derives from a man aged 18 to 69 in good health. CDR3 in amino acids: CASSLSGAVYNEQFF.